The 30 T cell receptor beta chains presented below share a single source sample, sequenced in a study of cytomegalovirus exposure and HLA in healthy donors. The table came from immunoSEQ multiplex PCR; TCRdb's copy has only in-frame clones and leaves some out. The sample includes roughly 250,000 clones, roughly 89% seen only once; the top ten take approximately 0.34%. Source material: PBMCs. These receptors came from a woman under 30 in good health and CMV-seronegative.

The gene calls are TRBV14 and TRBJ1-2, with TRBD1 matching 7 bases. The V and J ends lost 10 bases and 0 bases, in that order; junction bases with no gene match: 14. CDR1 SGHDN and CDR2 FVKESK come from the germline V gene. This CDR3 region has 16 residues. CDR3 loop: CATLPLDRTANYGYTF. CDR3 DNA: TGTGCCACCTTACCGTTGGACAGGACGGCTAACTATGGCTACACCTTC.

The rearrangement uses TRBV18 and TRBJ1-1, with 9 bases identical to TRBD1. V lost 3 bases to trimming and J lost 4 bases; unmatched junction nucleotides: 9. Germline V lookup: CDR1 KGHSH, CDR2 LQKENI. The CDR3 extends over 16 amino acids. The CDR3 bases are TGTGCCAGCTCACCCAACGCCTACAGGGGGCCCACTGAAGCTTTCTTT. As protein: CASSPNAYRGPTEAFF.

The rearrangement joins TRBV27 to TRBJ2-1; possible D gene TRBD2, 6 bases. CDR3 length: 15 residues. CDR1 is MNHEY and CDR2 is SMNVEV in the germline V gene (reference sequence). The ends were cut back, 0 bases at V and 6 bases at J, with 12 bases in the middle. CDR3 loop: CASSLSGLVSNEQFF. CDR3 nucleotide sequence: TGTGCCAGCAGTTTATCGGGACTGGTGAGCAATGAGCAGTTCTTC.

The chain uses TRBV13 and TRBJ1-1, with no clear D. Trimming removed 4 bases from V and 8 bases from J, with 20 bases in between. The CDR3 contains 15 residues. Germline CDR1 PRHDT, CDR2 FYEKMQ (reference sequence). DNA of the CDR3: TGTGCCAGCAGCTCCGATACGACGGTGGAGGCGGAAGCTTTCTTT. Residues: CASSSDTTVEAEAFF.

The chain couples TRBV5-1 to TRBJ1-5, with TRBD1 matching over 8 bases. V lost 3 bases and J lost 7; bases outside the gene matches: 6. Germline values: CDR1 SGHRS, CDR2 YFSETQ. The CDR3 is made up of 14 amino acids. The CDR3 sequence is CASSYGQGRQPQHF. For the CDR3, the DNA is TGCGCCAGCAGCTACGGACAGGGCCGGCAGCCCCAGCATTTT.

The V gene is TRBV14, the J gene TRBJ2-7; perhaps TRBD1 as D (6 bases). CDR1 and CDR2 (germline): SGHDN, FVKESK. Deletions cut 1 base from V and 4 bases from J, with 8 bases between. CDR3 length equals 13 residues. The CDR3 sequence is CASSQVRGYEQYF. The CDR3, as DNA: TGTGCCAGCAGCCAAGTCAGGGGATACGAGCAGTACTTC.

V is TRBV7-9 and J is TRBJ2-7, with TRBD1 matching 7 bases. The trim removed 2 bases at V and 7 bases at J, leaving 8 bases unmatched. Germline CDR1 reads SEHNR; CDR2 reads FQNEAQ (reference sequence). The CDR3 runs to 14 residues. The CDR3 loop reads CASSLLTGSGEQYF. The CDR3 DNA reads as TGTGCCAGCAGCTTACTGACAGGGTCGGGAGAGCAGTACTTC.

This chain connects TRBV5-6 to TRBJ1-5; D might be TRBD1 (5 bases). Per the germline V gene, CDR1 is SGHDT and CDR2 is YYEEEE. This CDR3 spans 15 amino acids. Trimming left V 4 bases short and J 6 bases short, with 17 bases between. CDR3 loop: CASSMKGYRSQPQHF. The CDR3 coding sequence is TGTGCCAGCAGCATGAAGGGGTATCGGAGTCAGCCCCAGCATTTT.

The chain recombines TRBV6-1 with TRBJ1-4; D uncertain. This CDR3 is 16 amino acids long. The V end was cut by 0 bases, the J end by 8 bases, with 16 bases between. Germline lookup yields CDR1 MNHNS and CDR2 SASEGT. CDR3 amino acids: CASSEADIASSEKLFF. The CDR3, as DNA: TGTGCCAGCAGTGAAGCTGATATAGCTAGTTCGGAAAAACTGTTTTTT.

The chain's CDR3 is CASRSLDYKAKNIQYF. The CDR3 DNA reads as TGTGCCAGCAGATCCCTGGACTATAAAGCCAAAAACATTCAGTACTTC. The chain has TRBV27 and TRBJ2-4; the D gene is possibly TRBD2 (6 bases). The CDR3 is 16 residues long. Germline V gene lookup returns CDR1 MNHEY and CDR2 SMNVEV (reference sequence). Trimming shortened V by 6 bases and J by 0 bases, and 15 bases separated the two germline ends.

The gene calls are TRBV6-5 and TRBJ1-3, with D possibly TRBD1 on 6 matching bases. From germline, CDR1 is MNHEY and CDR2 SVGAGI. V lost 0 bases to trimming and J lost 3 bases, with 9 bases between them. The CDR3 consists of 15 residues. The CDR3 DNA reads TGTGCCAGCAGTTACTCAAGGACAGTTGGAAACACCATATATTTT. Protein: CASSYSRTVGNTIYF.

The CDR3 region is CASSSRTDSLNYGYTF. The CDR3 DNA sequence: TGTGCCAGCAGCTCTCGGACAGACTCGCTTAACTATGGCTACACCTTC. V usage is TRBV5-4 and J usage is TRBJ1-2, with a possible D match to TRBD1 (6 bases). Germline CDR1 SGHNT, CDR2 YYREEE (reference sequence). Deletions cut 3 bases from V and 1 base from J, with 16 bases between. The CDR3 spans 16 residues.

The V call is TRBV6-5, the J call TRBJ1-1, with D tentatively TRBD1 (5 bases). Trimming removed 6 bases at V and 0 bases at J, with 14 bases between. CDR3 length: 15 amino acids. Germline V gene data show CDR1 as MNHEY and CDR2 as SVGAGI. CDR3 in amino acids: CASRRRQSLNTEAFF. CDR3 DNA: TGTGCCAGCAGGCGAAGACAGAGTCTGAACACTGAAGCTTTCTTT.

This chain connects TRBV13 to TRBJ2-3, with 14 positions matching TRBD2. This CDR3 contains 17 residues. In germline, CDR1 is PRHDT, CDR2 FYEKMQ (reference sequence). The trim removed 5 bases at V and 1 base at J, leaving 5 bases unmatched. The CDR3 DNA follows: TGTGCCAGCAGCGGAAGACTAGCGGGGGGGGGCACAGATACGCAGTATTTT. As protein: CASSGRLAGGGTDTQYF.

The CDR3 bases are TGTGCCAGCAGCTTAGCAGGGTCAATTAGCAATCAGCCCCAGCATTTT. The encoded protein is CASSLAGSISNQPQHF. The chain carries TRBV5-5 and TRBJ1-5; the D gene is possibly TRBD1 (5 bases). V was pared by 2 bases and J by 0 bases, with 12 bases between. The CDR3 sequence is 16 residues long. Germline loops: CDR1 SGHKS, CDR2 YYEKEE (reference sequence).

The J gene is TRBJ1-3, the V gene TRBV30; 8 positions agree with TRBD1. The CDR3 is 14 residues long. Germline values: CDR1 GTSNPN, CDR2 SVGIG (reference sequence). V dropped 6 bases and J dropped 2; count of bases not matched to a gene: 6. CDR3 amino acids: CACPTGGAGNTIYF. The CDR3 DNA follows: TGTGCCTGCCCTACAGGGGGAGCTGGAAACACCATATATTTT.

The chain has TRBV6-1 and TRBJ2-1, with a tentative D call TRBD2 (5 bases). In germline, CDR1 is MNHNS, CDR2 SASEGT. Trimming cost V 2 bases and J 2 bases, with 10 bases left between them. This CDR3 contains 15 residues. The CDR3 DNA reads as TGTGCCAGCAGTGAATTTCGGGAAGCCTACAATGAGCAGTTCTTC. This sequence encodes CASSEFREAYNEQFF.

The CDR3 region has the DNA TGTGCCAGCAGCGGAACAGGGACAGCGAACACTGAAGCTTTCTTT. Protein product: CASSGTGTANTEAFF. V and J are TRBV11-1 and TRBJ1-1; TRBD1 matches at 7 bases. Per the germline V gene, CDR1 is SGHAT and CDR2 is FQDESV (reference sequence). V lost 5 bases, J lost 1 base, and 7 bases stayed unmatched. The CDR3 is 15 residues long.

The chain couples TRBV27 to TRBJ2-7; a possible D gene is TRBD1 (6 bases). This CDR3 region has 14 residues. Trimming took off 0 bases at V and 4 bases at J, with 10 bases between the two ends. The germline V gene encodes CDR1 MNHEY and CDR2 SMNVEV (reference sequence). In DNA form, the CDR3 reads TGTGCCAGCAGTTTATCGCCCAGGGGTTACGAGCAGTACTTC. This gives the protein CASSLSPRGYEQYF.

The V call is TRBV7-9, the J call TRBJ1-4, with TRBD1 matching over 8 bases. Germline CDR1 SEHNR, CDR2 FQNEAQ (reference sequence). The CDR3 has 16 amino acids. With 2 bases clipped from V and 8 bases from J, the junction kept 10 bases outside the gene matches. The CDR3 here is CASSLRPRGLEEKLFF. The CDR3, as DNA: TGTGCCAGCAGCTTACGACCCAGGGGGCTCGAGGAAAAACTGTTTTTT.

This rearrangement joins TRBV6-5 to TRBJ2-2; the D gene is possibly TRBD2 (6 bases). CDR1 is MNHEY, CDR2 SVGAGI, per germline. With 2 bases removed from V and 2 bases from J, the gap between germline ends came to 12 bases. CDR3 length equals 16 residues. The chain's CDR3 is CASSYGAGTNTGELFF. CDR3 in DNA: TGTGCCAGCAGTTACGGGGCGGGGACTAACACCGGGGAGCTGTTTTTT.

Concerning this clone: This sample also contains other DNA sequences that code for the same CDR3. The V gene is TRBV4-1, the J gene TRBJ1-2; 8 bases are a match to TRBD1. J gave up 3 bases and V 3 bases, and 0 bases lay outside the gene matches. CDR3 length equals 13 residues. Germline V gives CDR1 MGHRA, CDR2 YSYEKL. CDR3 loop: CASSQDRDYGYTF. In DNA form, the CDR3 reads TGCGCCAGCAGCCAGGACAGGGACTATGGCTACACCTTC.

The chain is built from TRBV7-9 and TRBJ2-1; tentative D call: TRBD2 (7 bases). CDR1 and CDR2 from the germline V gene are SEHNR and FQNEAQ (reference sequence). Deletions cut 5 bases from V and 7 bases from J, with 21 bases between. This CDR3 has 16 amino acids. CDR3 sequence (DNA): TGTGCCAGCAGCCCCTGGGAGGGGGTAAAGTATAATGAGCAGTTCTTC. Its protein is CASSPWEGVKYNEQFF.

This chain links TRBV30 with TRBJ2-7, with 9 bases aligning to TRBD2. With 0 bases clipped from V and 4 bases from J, the junction kept 7 bases outside the gene matches. This CDR3 region has 15 residues. The V gene's germline CDR1 is GTSNPN and CDR2 SVGIG (reference sequence). In nucleotides, the CDR3 is TGTGCCTGGAGTGTAGGTAGCGGGGGAGTTTACGAGCAGTACTTC. It specifies CAWSVGSGGVYEQYF.

The rearrangement links TRBV6-1 to TRBJ2-5; 8 bases are a match to TRBD2. CDR1 is MNHNS, CDR2 SASEGT, per germline. The CDR3 length is 14 residues. V lost 7 bases, J lost 1 base, and 5 bases stayed unmatched. CDR3 nucleotide sequence: TGTGCCAGCACCCGAACTAGCGGCCAAGAGACCCAGTACTTC. Amino acid sequence: CASTRTSGQETQYF.

This chain links TRBV5-1 with TRBJ2-7, with 8 bases that match TRBD1. The CDR3 totals 14 residues. Germline V gene lookup returns CDR1 SGHRS and CDR2 YFSETQ. V lost 4 bases to trimming and J lost 3 bases; unmatched junction nucleotides: 6. The CDR3 DNA reads as TGCGCCAGCAGCCCCGGGACAGGCCTCTACGAGCAGTACTTC. The encoded protein is CASSPGTGLYEQYF.

The V call is TRBV7-2, the J call TRBJ1-5, with D perhaps TRBD1 (5 bases). The CDR3 totals 13 residues. Per germline, CDR1 SGHTA and CDR2 FQGNSA. V was cut by 1 base and J by 7 bases, with 8 bases left in between. CDR3 in amino acids: CASSLEQAQPQHF. CDR3 nucleotides: TGTGCCAGCAGCTTAGAACAGGCCCAGCCCCAGCATTTT.

This clone was observed a single time. The chain employs TRBV28 and TRBJ1-2, with 7 bases matching TRBD1. CDR3 length equals 12 residues. Looked up from germline, CDR1 is MDHEN and CDR2 is SYDVKM. V was clipped by 8 bases and J by 4 bases; unmatched bases: 4. CDR3 sequence reads: CASSGTAYGYTF. In DNA, the CDR3 is TGTGCCAGCTCCGGGACAGCCTATGGCTACACCTTC.

The chain is built from TRBV6-5 and TRBJ1-5; tentatively, D is TRBD1 (6 bases). V gave up 2 bases and J gave up 7 bases, with 12 bases separating them. The CDR3 is made up of 14 amino acids. In germline, CDR1 is MNHEY, CDR2 SVGAGI. CDR3: CASSYNRVGQPQHF. DNA of the CDR3: TGTGCCAGCAGTTACAACAGGGTAGGGCAGCCCCAGCATTTT.

This clone was seen just once. In DNA, the CDR3 is TGTGCCAGCAGCTTCGCCGGGACAGGGGTGGCCGGGGAGCTGTTTTTT. Its protein product is CASSFAGTGVAGELFF. The rearrangement joins TRBV7-9 to TRBJ2-2, with 10 bases lining up with TRBD1. CDR3 length: 16 amino acids. The germline V gene has CDR1 SEHNR and CDR2 FQNEAQ (reference sequence). The V and J ends lost 3 bases and 6 bases, in that order; junction bases with no gene match: 7.